This entry lists 17 T cell receptor beta chains sequenced from one sample in a study of cytomegalovirus exposure and HLA in healthy donors. PCR primers comprised 60 Vbeta and 13 Jbeta primers. Only in-frame clones appear in the TCRdb table, and some are missing; sequencing was by immunoSEQ multiplex PCR. The table shows fewer than 120,000 clones, with around three quarters occurring only once. The sequencing sample was made of PBMCs. These receptors came from a woman aged 25 to 39 in good health and CMV-seronegative.

The gene calls are TRBV6-1 and TRBJ2-4; the D gene is possibly TRBD2 (6 bases). V was clipped by 1 base and J by 2 bases, with 15 bases between them. The CDR3 is 17 residues long. CDR1 MNHNS and CDR2 SASEGT come from the germline V gene. The CDR3 sequence: CASSEGFGRTTKNIQYF. CDR3 nucleotides: TGTGCCAGCAGTGAAGGATTCGGCAGGACTACCAAAAACATTCAGTACTTC.

The sample holds a few counts of this clone. This chain connects TRBV6-5 to TRBJ2-7, with TRBD2 matching over 10 bases. The length of the CDR3 is 15 residues. Germline assignment: CDR1 MNHEY and CDR2 SVGAGI. V lost 0 bases and J lost 2; bases outside the gene matches: 1. The CDR3 protein is CASSYSLAGTYEQYF. DNA of the CDR3: TGTGCCAGCAGTTACTCACTAGCGGGGACCTACGAGCAGTACTTC.

This clone was detected a few times. This chain links TRBV28 with TRBJ1-5; D is perhaps TRBD1 (6 bases). Per the germline V gene, CDR1 is MDHEN and CDR2 is SYDVKM. Trimming stripped 6 bases from V and 3 bases from J, with 15 bases between. CDR3 length equals 15 residues. The CDR3, as DNA: TGTGCCAGCAGCCCAGCACAGGGATCCAATCAGCCCCAGCATTTT. Protein product: CASSPAQGSNQPQHF.

The chain couples TRBV28 to TRBJ1-4; TRBD1 might be the D (6 bases). Germline V gives CDR1 MDHEN, CDR2 SYDVKM. This CDR3 has 13 residues. V was cut by 2 bases and J by 8 bases, with 9 bases left in between. CDR3 in DNA: TGTGCCAGCAGTTTAGTCCAGGGGGAAAAACTGTTTTTT. Residues: CASSLVQGEKLFF. Supplemented by reference TRBV28 and TRBJ1-4, the full variable domain reads DVKVTQSSRYLVKRTGEKVFLECVQDMDHENMFWYRQDPGLGLRLIYFSYDVKMKEKGDIPEGYSVSREKKERFSLILESASTNQTSMYLCASSLVQGEKLFFGSGTQLSVL.

The V call is TRBV4-2, the J call TRBJ1-2, with TRBD1 identical over 10 bases. The V gene end was trimmed by 3 bases and the J gene end by 4 bases; junction bases not matched to a gene: 8. The germline V gene has CDR1 LGHNA and CDR2 YNFKEQ. The CDR3 totals 16 residues. The CDR3 DNA reads as TGTGCCAGCAGCCAGGCCGGGACAGGGGAATCCTATGGCTACACCTTC. Its translation: CASSQAGTGESYGYTF.

V is TRBV4-3 and J is TRBJ2-6; the D is unclear. Deletions cut 0 bases from V and 4 bases from J, with 13 bases between. The CDR3 covers 17 residues. From germline, CDR1 is LGHNA and CDR2 YSLEER. CDR3 sequence: CASSQDSLPHGANVLTF. The CDR3, as DNA: TGCGCCAGCAGCCAAGATAGTTTGCCTCACGGGGCCAACGTCCTGACTTTC.

The chain carries TRBV6-5 and TRBJ2-3; 7 bases line up with TRBD2. CDR3 length: 14 amino acids. Losses at the gene ends were 6 bases for V and 4 bases for J; bases not matched to a gene: 7. Germline values: CDR1 MNHEY, CDR2 SVGAGI. In DNA, the CDR3 is TGTGCCAGCAGCCGGCGGGAGTACTCAGATACGCAGTATTTT. Its protein product is CASSRREYSDTQYF.

On this clone: The sample contains more than one DNA sequence encoding this CDR3. The chain couples TRBV9 to TRBJ1-1; maybe TRBD1 (5 bases). CDR1 and CDR2 from the germline V gene are SGDLS and YYNGEE. This CDR3 spans 14 amino acids. V lost 3 bases to trimming and J lost 0 bases, with 9 bases between them. The CDR3 region has the DNA TGTGCCAGCAGCGCCAGGGATTTGAACACTGAAGCTTTCTTT. Translating it yields CASSARDLNTEAFF.

The chain carries TRBV4-2 and TRBJ2-1, with a tentative D call TRBD2 (6 bases). V lost 1 base, J lost 0 bases, and 7 bases lay in between. Looked up from germline, CDR1 is LGHNA and CDR2 is YNFKEQ. The CDR3 runs to 15 residues. The CDR3 sequence: CASSQGGASYNEQFF. The CDR3 DNA reads as TGTGCCAGCAGCCAAGGCGGGGCCTCCTACAATGAGCAGTTCTTC.

This clone was recorded only once. The rearrangement uses TRBV29-1 and TRBJ2-7; 10 bases align to TRBD2. Germline values: CDR1 SQVTM, CDR2 ANQGSEA. V shed 2 bases and J 2 bases; nucleotides not matched to a gene: 3. This CDR3 spans 14 amino acids. DNA of the CDR3: TGCAGCGTTGAACCGCTAGCGGGAGCCTACGAGCAGTACTTC. Translated, it gives CSVEPLAGAYEQYF.

The V gene is TRBV7-9, the J gene TRBJ2-7; D remains ambiguous. The CDR3 runs 14 residues. CDR1 SEHNR and CDR2 FQNEAQ come from the germline V gene (reference sequence). Trimming left V 1 base short and J 2 bases short, with 9 bases between. The CDR3 DNA reads TGTGCCAGCAGCTTAGTGGGCAGTACCTACGAGCAGTACTTC. It codes for CASSLVGSTYEQYF. Variable domain in full (rest from reference TRBV7-9 and TRBJ2-7): DTGVSQNPRHKITKRGQNVTFRCDPISEHNRLYWYRQTLGQGPEFLTYFQNEAQLEKSRLLSDRFSAERPKGSFSTLEIQRTEQGDSAMYLCASSLVGSTYEQYFGPGTRLTVT.

This chain links TRBV15 with TRBJ2-5, with D tentatively TRBD2 (7 bases). Trimming removed 8 bases from V and 2 bases from J, with 12 bases in between. The CDR3 is 13 residues long. Germline assignment: CDR1 LNHNV and CDR2 YYDKDF (reference sequence). The CDR3 region has the DNA TGTGCCACCGGGGGGGGGCGACAAGAGACCCAGTACTTC. Its translation: CATGGGRQETQYF. The full variable domain, its missing parts supplied by reference TRBV15 and TRBJ2-5, is DAMVIQNPRYQVTQFGKPVTLSCSQTLNHNVMYWYQQKSSQAPKLLFHYYDKDFNNEADTPDNFQSRRPNTSFCFLDIRSPGLGDTAMYLCATGGGRQETQYFGPGTRLLVL.

The chain is built from TRBV6-4 and TRBJ1-5; the D is unclear. The V gene's germline CDR1 is MRHNA and CDR2 SNTAGT. V lost 0 bases to trimming and J lost 0 bases, with 15 bases between them. The CDR3 is 18 amino acids. CDR3 bases: TGTGCCAGCAGTGACTCGAGTAGGAGAAGAAATAGCAATCAGCCCCAGCATTTT. Translated, it gives CASSDSSRRRNSNQPQHF.

This clone was counted a few times. The chain has TRBV5-5 and TRBJ2-3; 7 bases are a match to TRBD2. V lost 4 bases to trimming and J lost 0 bases; unmatched junction nucleotides: 8. The CDR3 totals 16 residues. Germline V gene sequence: CDR1 SGHKS, CDR2 YYEKEE (reference sequence). The CDR3 loop reads CASSLLAGVSTDTQYF. The CDR3 region has the DNA TGTGCCAGCAGCCTGTTGGCGGGGGTGAGCACAGATACGCAGTATTTT.

The chain couples TRBV15 to TRBJ2-7, with 7 nucleotides matching TRBD1. Unmatched junction bases numbered 8, after V lost 0 bases and J lost 3 bases. The CDR3 is made up of 16 amino acids. Germline CDR1 is LNHNV and CDR2 is YYDKDF (reference sequence). The CDR3 spells CATSRDQTGLHYEQYF. As DNA, the CDR3 is TGTGCCACCAGCAGAGATCAGACAGGGCTCCACTACGAGCAGTACTTC.

V is TRBV19 and J is TRBJ2-7, with 7 bases lining up with TRBD1. Unmatched junction bases numbered 4, after V lost 5 bases and J lost 3 bases. This CDR3 has 13 residues. CDR1 is LNHDA and CDR2 is SQIVND in the germline V gene (reference sequence). The CDR3 bases are TGTGCCAGTAGTCTTGGGACAGACTACGAGCAGTACTTC. Protein product: CASSLGTDYEQYF.

J is TRBJ2-7 and V is TRBV28, with 7 bases identical to TRBD1. Germline trimming cut 6 bases from V and 3 bases from J; bases unmatched to any gene: 8. The CDR3 is 14 residues long. Germline values: CDR1 MDHEN, CDR2 SYDVKM. The CDR3 nucleotides read TGTGCCAGCAGCAGGACAGGATTTGGCTACGAGCAGTACTTC. Translation gives CASSRTGFGYEQYF.